This T cell receptor (beta chain) came from a study of memory CD8 T cells in hepatitis C reinfection (TCRdb year 2017). About the study as a whole: Three donors spontaneously resolved two consecutive HCV infections, while two donors cleared a primary infection but became chronically infected after reinfection. HCV reinfection was defined as a positive HCV RNA test following two negative tests taken at least 60 days apart. Late or post reinfection samples were collected 12 to 24 weeks after reinfection was detected. The TCR beta repertoire of virus-specific CD8 T cells was tracked longitudinally in a few donors across an HCV reinfection episode. Between about 2009 and 2012, a few reinfection cases that had stored pre-reinfection samples were identified. In the reinfection study, participants with a resolved prior HCV infection were followed up every 3 months. Broader findings and caveats from the paper: Because only five donors were included, definitive conclusions about public clonotypes linked to secondary clearance could not be reached by the study.

Worth noting for this clone: Its binding antigen is unknown. One base away there is no much larger clone; base qualities are not given.

Interpreted using the paper, the time point label stands for: late/post reinfection, 12 to 24 weeks after detection. The sorted cells were sequenced directly ex vivo, without any in vitro expansion ahead of TCR sequencing. The donors, who were people who inject drugs, were enrolled in the Montreal Acute Hepatitis C Cohort Study (HEPCO) in Canada. As controls, total naive CD8 T cells, sorted as viable CD3+ CD8+ CD45RO-, were obtained from a couple of donors at each of the three reinfection time points. Before sorting, cryopreserved peripheral blood mononuclear cells were thawed, and CD8 T cells were purified from the thawed cells. Negative selection with the MACS CD8+ T cell Isolation Kit was used to enrich CD8 T cells. A BD FACSAria II sorter with FACSDiva software was used for cell sorting, and FlowJo was used for data analysis. Inclusive of the bounding cysteine and phenylalanine, the CDR3 is 15 residues long. Of the read, only the CDR3 DNA is kept; its 45 bases are in frame from base 1.

Receptor amplification or capture employed the immunoSEQ multiplex PCR assay. Genomic DNA was extracted from sorted cells, and the TCR beta V, D and J regions were sequenced by Adaptive Biotechnologies' automated high-throughput method. A two-step, bias-controlled multiplex PCR was used to amplify the CDR3 regions. An Illumina instrument was used to sequence the amplified TCR beta libraries. Turning to the authors' computational methods: The demultiplexed reads were processed to cut down on amplification and sequencing bias, and the IMGT database was used to assign CDR3 sequences to gene families. Repertoire data were analyzed with ImmunoSEQ software version 2.0. Clonotype lists were filtered to remove out-of-frame sequences and sequences containing stop codons in the CDR3. Clonotypes with a frequency below 0.01% were excluded because such low-frequency clonotypes corresponded to less than one cell. Richness was calculated by dividing observed richness by the number of input cells, and evenness was calculated by dividing Shannon entropy by the log of observed richness. Repertoire diversity and similarity between time points were quantified using Simpson diversity and Morisita-Horn overlap indices. Clonotypes were grouped as dominant (>1%), sub-dominant (0.5-0.99%), low abundance (0.1-0.49%) or lowest abundance (<0.1%). A germline index was calculated as total CDR3 length minus total nucleotide additions, divided by total CDR3 length. TCRdb took over this immuneACCESS table, retaining in-frame rearrangements with V and J assigned. Such tables are incomplete; in checked studies, under half of the missing clones stem from an unresolved V gene, and the remainder is unexplained. D and trimming were read from the DNA, whereas the V and J calls and clone size are those reported in that table. Counted in this sample were about 50,000 clones; 75% to 90% of them appeared once. The ten top clones hold 0.72% of the sample.

The chain couples TRBV1 to TRBJ2-5; no check of the table's D call, TRBD2, against the DNA was made. TRBV1 is classified as a pseudogene. Material: naive CD8+ T cells sorted from blood. Per the publication, the cell subset or site label means: total naive CD8+CD45RO- T cells. The TCR was taken from a man aged 18 to 35 with hepatitis C virus infection. CDR3 region: CTSSHRDYPQETQYF. Read as DNA, the sequence is TGCACCAGCAGCCACCGGGACTACCCTCAAGAGACCCAGTACTTC.